This TCR beta chain was sequenced for a study of T cells expressing NK-cell markers. Turning to the study itself: Each TCR beta repertoire originated in sorted T cells that were CD3+CD56+NKG2C+, CD3+CD56+NKG2C- or CD3+CD56-NKG2C+. Out of eight donors sequenced, seven tested HCMV-seropositive and the remaining one seronegative.

General study points: The study found dominant NKG2C+ clonotypes at roughly 1.0-7.0% of CD8+ T cells in about six donors.

The CDR3 totals 15 residues. CDR1 and CDR2 (germline): KGHSH, LQKENI. TCRdb reanalyzed the 5' RACE reads and collapses them to one entry per CDR3 protein, without DNA. The sample yields 250,000 to 300,000 distinct CDR3 sequences, of which the top ten take up about 4%. About this clonotype itself: The target antigen is unknown.

The source is a woman between 18 and 69 years old in good health. This rearrangement joins TRBV18 to TRBJ1-1; TCRdb outputs TRBD1, but without DNA this stays unchecked. The sequencing sample was made of blood T cells: a sorted CD56 or NKG2C T cell subset, CD4+ or CD8+ T cells, or bulk PBMC T cells (not recorded which). This chain's CDR3 is CASSPGQGPNTEAFF. The complete variable domain, with remaining parts taken from reference TRBV18 and TRBJ1-1, reads NAGVMQNPRHLVRRRGQEARLRCSPMKGHSHVYWYRQLPEEGLKFMVYLQKENIIDESGMPKERFSAEFPKEGPSILRIQQVVRGDSAAYFCASSPGQGPNTEAFFGQGTRLTVV.